Listed below are T cell receptor beta chains from one sample, sequenced in a study of lymphopenia after photon versus proton radiotherapy. Libraries were prepared by immunoSEQ multiplex PCR; TCRdb keeps only in-frame clonotypes and omits some of them. The data hold over 50,000 clones, with around 88% observed a single time. The sample in question was peripheral blood, obtained from a patient treated with photon-based radiotherapy. The origin of the receptors is a middle-aged man with gastric cancer. CDR3s include the opening cysteine and the closing phenylalanine or tryptophan. The order of the fields is D gene, V gene, J gene, clone size, CDR3 DNA, CDR3 protein. A D gene is named only where the DNA matches it firmly. The size entry is marked missing in some rows and otherwise reads once, few, many or a size class.

>.|TRBV29-1|TRBJ1-1|.
TGCAGCGTGGGGAAACAGCAGGACACTGAAGCTTTCTTT
CSVGKQQDTEAFF
>.|TRBV11-1|TRBJ2-7|.
TGTGCCAGCAGCTTAGCCGGCAACTACGAGCAGTACTTC
CASSLAGNYEQYF
>.|TRBV7-7|TRBJ2-5|.
TGTGCTAGCAGCCTGGGAACTAGCTTTGAGACCCAGTACTTC
CASSLGTSFETQYF
>TRBD1|TRBV19|TRBJ1-2|.
TGTGCCAGTAGTATCTCGGGACAGGGAAACTATGGCTACACCTTC
CASSISGQGNYGYTF
>.|TRBV29-1|TRBJ2-3|.
TGCAGCGTTATCGGGGGCCAAGGGGCTACAGATACGCAGTATTTT
CSVIGGQGATDTQYF
>TRBD2|TRBV7-3|TRBJ2-7|.
TGTGCCAGCAGCGTAGCGGGGGCCGCTGGCGAGCAGTACTTC
CASSVAGAAGEQYF
>.|TRBV2|TRBJ1-2|once
TGTGCCAGCAGAGAGAGACAGTTTACCAACTATGGCTACACCTTC
CASRERQFTNYGYTF
>.|TRBV5-6|TRBJ2-4|.
TGTGCCAGCAGCTCCTCCCAGGCCGGGAACATTCAGTACTTC
CASSSSQAGNIQYF
>.|TRBV27|TRBJ2-2|.
TGTGCCAGCAGTTTATTCTTCCTCCGAGACACCGGGGAGCTGTTTTTT
CASSLFFLRDTGELFF
>.|TRBV7-2|TRBJ1-2|.
TGTGCCAGCAGCCCCGGACGGGCTAACTATGGCTACACCTTC
CASSPGRANYGYTF
>.|TRBV18|TRBJ1-6|.
TGTGCCAGCTCACGAGACATATACCCCAATTCACCCCTCCACTTT
CASSRDIYPNSPLHF
>.|TRBV11-1|TRBJ2-2|.
TGTGCCAGCAGCTTCTGGGGTAGGACCGGGGAGCTGTTTTTT
CASSFWGRTGELFF
>TRBD2|TRBV4-2|TRBJ2-3|.
TGTGCCAGCAGCCAAGTTTCCGGGACTAGCCTCACAGATACGCAGTATTTT
CASSQVSGTSLTDTQYF
>TRBD2|TRBV4-2|TRBJ2-1|.
TGTGCCAGCAGCCAAGAGCGGGGGGGCTACAATGAGCAGTTCTTC
CASSQERGGYNEQFF
>.|TRBV7-8|TRBJ2-7|.
TGTGCCAGCAGCTTAAGAGGGGGCGGGACCTACGAGCAGTACTTC
CASSLRGGGTYEQYF
>TRBD1|TRBV29-1|TRBJ2-7|.
TGCAGCGTTGACGGGACAGGAGGTTACGAGCAGTACTTC
CSVDGTGGYEQYF
>.|TRBV11-1|TRBJ1-2|.
TGTGCCAGCAGCCCAGACAGGAACTATGGCTACACCTTC
CASSPDRNYGYTF
>.|TRBV7-2|TRBJ2-3|.
TGTGCCAGCAGCTTCCCGCTGGGGGGCCCCGATACGCAGTATTTT
CASSFPLGGPDTQYF
>.|TRBV29-1|TRBJ2-1|.
TGCAGCGCAAAGACGGACCTTTACAATGAGCAGTTCTTC
CSAKTDLYNEQFF
>.|TRBV4-2|TRBJ2-2|.
TGTGCCAGCAGCCAAGAGACGGGGACGAACACCGGGGAGCTGTTTTTT
CASSQETGTNTGELFF